This TCR beta chain was recorded in a study of T cell changes during pregnancy in multiple sclerosis. Generated by immunoSEQ multiplex PCR, the TCRdb table keeps only in-frame clones and is missing some. Of fewer than 80,000 clones listed, 94% are singletons. This clone has only one observation. This CDR3 contains 14 residues. The ends were cut back, 6 bases at V and 1 base at J, with 12 bases in the middle. Germline CDR1 MDHEN, CDR2 SYDVKM. Material: CD4+ T cells from peripheral blood mononuclear cells, obtained after pregnancy. The source is a female donor with multiple sclerosis, enrolled in a pregnancy study. This chain links TRBV28 with TRBJ1-1, with D tentatively TRBD1 (6 bases). The CDR3 loop reads CASSLTTGNTEAFF. CDR3 DNA: TGTGCCAGCAGCCTCACGACAGGGAACACTGAAGCTTTCTTT.